One and the same sample provided the 27 T cell receptor beta chains below, sequenced in a study of shared clonotypes between healthy human individuals. Selected positively for CCR7 and CD45RO-negative, naive CD8 cells excluded terminally differentiated effector memory CD45RA+ cells. Generated by immunoSEQ multiplex PCR, the TCRdb table keeps only in-frame clones and is missing some. The sample lists some 630,000 clones, around 96% occurring once. Sequencing was performed on naive CD8+ T cells sorted from blood. The receptors derive from a woman in her 30s in good health.

CDR3 region: CASRTLDGTNTGELFF. CDR3 sequence (DNA): TGTGCCAGCAGAACCTTGGACGGAACGAACACCGGGGAGCTGTTTTTT. The gene calls are TRBV28 and TRBJ2-2; D gene unclear. The germline V gene encodes CDR1 MDHEN and CDR2 SYDVKM. The CDR3 has 16 residues. V was trimmed by 6 bases and J by 0 bases, leaving 14 bases between them.

This chain uses TRBV4-1 with TRBJ2-2; TRBD2 aligns across 9 bases. V gave up 1 base and J gave up 4 bases; unmatched junction bases: 7. Germline values: CDR1 MGHRA, CDR2 YSYEKL. The CDR3 runs to 17 residues. The CDR3 bases are TGCGCCAGCAGCCAAGTGCTAGGGACTAGCCGCACCGGGGAGCTGTTTTTT. It is translated as CASSQVLGTSRTGELFF.

The chain has TRBV5-6 and TRBJ2-1; a possible D gene is TRBD2 (7 bases). Trimming shortened V by 0 bases and J by 5 bases, and 15 bases separated the two germline ends. In germline, CDR1 is SGHDT, CDR2 YYEEEE. The CDR3 is made up of 16 amino acids. This chain's CDR3 is CASSLVGEGDHNEQFF. DNA for the CDR3: TGTGCCAGCAGCTTGGTTGGGGAGGGGGACCACAATGAGCAGTTCTTC. Looking up the rest from reference TRBV5-6 and TRBJ2-1 gives the full variable domain: DAGVTQSPTHLIKTRGQQVTLRCSPKSGHDTVSWYQQALGQGPQFIFQYYEEEERQRGNFPDRFSGHQFPNYSSELNVNALLLGDSALYLCASSLVGEGDHNEQFFGPGTRLTVL.

The chain has TRBV6-5 and TRBJ2-7; D not certain. CDR1 is MNHEY, CDR2 SVGAGI, per germline. The V end lost 7 bases, the J end lost 0 bases, and 16 bases lay between the germline ends. The CDR3 has 15 residues. CDR3 amino acids: CASNSLGGNSYEQYF. CDR3 bases: TGTGCCAGCAACTCCCTTGGTGGCAACTCCTACGAGCAGTACTTC.

The V gene is TRBV6-4, the J gene TRBJ2-7; TRBD1 matches at 10 bases. There are 15 residues in the CDR3. The V gene end was trimmed by 4 bases and the J gene end by 4 bases; junction bases not matched to a gene: 7. Germline V gene sequence: CDR1 MRHNA, CDR2 SNTAGT. The CDR3 DNA is TGTGCCAGCAGTGTTGGTCCGGGACAGGGGTACGAGCAGTACTTC. Translating it yields CASSVGPGQGYEQYF.

This chain joins TRBV28 and TRBJ2-4; weak D call: TRBD2 (6 bases). CDR3 length: 16 amino acids. CDR1 is MDHEN, CDR2 SYDVKM, per germline. V was trimmed by 4 bases and J by 3 bases, leaving 16 bases between them. CDR3 sequence: CASSWGLLDSKNIQYF. CDR3 DNA: TGTGCCAGCAGTTGGGGACTTCTAGATAGCAAAAACATTCAGTACTTC.

The V gene is TRBV28, the J gene TRBJ2-2, with TRBD2 matching 12 bases. Per the germline V gene, CDR1 is MDHEN and CDR2 is SYDVKM. The CDR3 contains 19 residues. J was trimmed by 1 base and V by 1 base; bases with no gene match: 7. CDR3 coding DNA: TGTGCCAGCAGTTTATCGTCGCTAGCGGGAGGGCGGAACACCGGGGAGCTGTTTTTT. Protein sequence: CASSLSSLAGGRNTGELFF.

This chain connects TRBV5-6 to TRBJ2-5; tentatively, D is TRBD1 or TRBD2 (6 bases each). There are 14 residues in the CDR3. The V end lost 0 bases, the J end lost 1 base, and 7 bases lay between the germline ends. CDR1 and CDR2 from the germline V gene are SGHDT and YYEEEE. DNA for the CDR3: TGTGCCAGCAGCTTGGGGGGGGCCCAAGAGACCCAGTACTTC. Its translation is CASSLGGAQETQYF. Complete variable domain (other parts from reference TRBV5-6 and TRBJ2-5): DAGVTQSPTHLIKTRGQQVTLRCSPKSGHDTVSWYQQALGQGPQFIFQYYEEEERQRGNFPDRFSGHQFPNYSSELNVNALLLGDSALYLCASSLGGAQETQYFGPGTRLLVL.

This chain connects TRBV6-5 to TRBJ2-7; 7 nucleotides agree with TRBD2. V lost 7 bases to trimming and J lost 0 bases; unmatched junction nucleotides: 3. CDR1 and CDR2 (germline): MNHEY, SVGAGI. CDR3 length equals 13 residues. CDR3 region: CASTERGSYEQYF. DNA for the CDR3: TGTGCCAGCACGGAGCGGGGCTCCTACGAGCAGTACTTC.

This clone has a handful of counts. The gene calls are TRBV4-1 and TRBJ1-1; no definite D call. The CDR3 has 14 amino acids. Trimming stripped 2 bases from V and 0 bases from J, with 7 bases between. The germline gives CDR1 MGHRA, CDR2 YSYEKL. The CDR3 sequence is CASSQFGVNTEAFF. The CDR3 nucleotides read TGCGCCAGCAGCCAATTCGGAGTGAACACTGAAGCTTTCTTT.

The chain uses TRBV11-2 and TRBJ2-1; either TRBD1 or TRBD2 may fit D (5 bases each). V shed 1 base and J shed 8 bases, with 12 bases lying between them. Germline V gene lookup returns CDR1 SGHAT and CDR2 FQNNGV. CDR3 size: 14 residues. CDR3 sequence reads: CASSLAGDLDEQFF. DNA of the CDR3: TGTGCCAGCAGCTTAGCTGGGGACCTAGATGAGCAGTTCTTC.

This chain connects TRBV7-8 to TRBJ2-7; 7 nucleotides line up with TRBD2. Germline V gene data show CDR1 as SGHVS and CDR2 as FQNEAQ. The V segment lost 4 bases and the J segment 3 bases; nucleotides outside the gene matches: 6. This CDR3 comprises 14 residues. The CDR3 loop reads CASSYLSGIYEQYF. The CDR3 DNA reads TGTGCCAGCAGCTACCTAAGCGGGATCTACGAGCAGTACTTC.

This chain joins TRBV28 and TRBJ1-3; 7 bases are a match to TRBD1. The V gene end was trimmed by 6 bases and the J gene end by 2 bases; junction bases not matched to a gene: 16. Germline V gene data show CDR1 as MDHEN and CDR2 as SYDVKM. The CDR3 totals 18 residues. The CDR3 sequence is CASRSSHRDSTPGNTIYF. DNA for the CDR3: TGTGCCAGCAGATCTAGTCACCGGGACAGCACCCCTGGAAACACCATATATTTT.

The chain carries TRBV27 and TRBJ2-7; weak D call: TRBD2 (5 bases). The CDR3 runs to 17 residues. V gave up 5 bases and J gave up 3 bases, with 23 bases separating them. Germline CDR1 is MNHEY and CDR2 is SMNVEV (reference sequence). This CDR3 is CASSPPALLGTIYEQYF. The CDR3 DNA follows: TGTGCCAGCAGTCCCCCCGCCCTACTAGGAACCATCTACGAGCAGTACTTC.

This clone was seen just once. The chain couples TRBV10-2 to TRBJ2-3; TRBD2 aligns across 8 bases. The trim removed 6 bases at V and 7 bases at J, leaving 12 bases unmatched. The germline V gene encodes CDR1 WSHSY and CDR2 SAAADI. This CDR3 spans 15 amino acids. The CDR3 coding sequence is TGCGCCAGCAGCGCCGGGACTAGAGCATTAAATACGCAGTATTTT. The encoded protein is CASSAGTRALNTQYF.

This clone was recorded only once. The chain joins TRBV4-1 to TRBJ2-7; 7 nucleotides match TRBD2. There are 13 residues in the CDR3. V trimming: 4 bases; J trimming: 5 bases; junction bases outside the gene matches: 5. CDR1 MGHRA and CDR2 YSYEKL come from the germline V gene. The CDR3 bases are TGCGCCAGCAGCCGAGGACGGGGGGACGAGCAGTACTTC. Translation: CASSRGRGDEQYF.

This chain links TRBV7-2 with TRBJ1-2; D gene ambiguous. Germline CDR1 and CDR2: SGHTA and FQGNSA. V lost 4 bases to trimming and J lost 3 bases, with 9 bases between them. The CDR3 loop spans 13 amino acids. This CDR3 reads CASSSKEDYGYTF. CDR3 nucleotides: TGTGCCAGCAGCTCGAAGGAAGACTATGGCTACACCTTC.

CDR3 sequence: CASSLGGLSYNEQFF. In DNA form, the CDR3 reads TGTGCCAGCAGTTTGGGCGGGCTGTCCTACAATGAGCAGTTCTTC. The genes are TRBV6-5 and TRBJ2-1; tentatively, D is TRBD2 (5 bases). The CDR3 runs 15 residues. Deletions cut 4 bases from V and 1 base from J, with 11 bases between. Germline V lookup: CDR1 MNHEY, CDR2 SVGAGI.

This clone appeared a single time. This chain joins TRBV6-6 and TRBJ2-1; the D call may be TRBD1 or TRBD2 (5 bases each). The CDR3 runs 13 residues. Looked up from germline, CDR1 is MNHNY and CDR2 is SVGAGI (reference sequence). V shed 2 bases and J shed 9 bases, with 11 bases lying between them. The CDR3 DNA reads as TGTGCCAGCAGTTACGACGGGGACGGTGAGCAGTTCTTC. As protein: CASSYDGDGEQFF.

This chain connects TRBV7-2 to TRBJ2-5; TRBD1 matches at 7 bases. Trimming at V came to 2 bases and at J to 2 bases, leaving 14 bases not matched to a gene. CDR1 SGHTA and CDR2 FQGNSA come from the germline V gene. The CDR3 sequence is 18 residues long. The CDR3: CASSLPGQRHVGQETQYF. The CDR3 bases are TGTGCCAGCAGCTTACCGGGACAGCGGCATGTGGGGCAAGAGACCCAGTACTTC.

The chain couples TRBV4-1 to TRBJ2-3, with 8 bases that match TRBD2. There are 15 residues in the CDR3. Per the germline V gene, CDR1 is MGHRA and CDR2 is YSYEKL. V was clipped by 1 base and J by 4 bases; unmatched bases: 4. In DNA form, the CDR3 reads TGCGCCAGCAGCCAAGGCGAGACTAGCGCAGATACGCAGTATTTT. It translates to CASSQGETSADTQYF.

The V call is TRBV19, the J call TRBJ2-1, with D perhaps TRBD2 (5 bases). Germline CDR1 reads LNHDA; CDR2 reads SQIVND (reference sequence). V was cut by 7 bases and J by 5 bases, with 18 bases left in between. This CDR3 comprises 15 residues. The CDR3 DNA reads as TGTGCCAGTAATATCATCGGAGGACTCAACAATGAGCAGTTCTTC. Protein sequence: CASNIIGGLNNEQFF.

The V gene is TRBV6-5, the J gene TRBJ2-1; TRBD1 aligns across 9 bases. The CDR3 extends over 13 amino acids. J lost 6 bases, V lost 5 bases, and 2 bases had no gene match. Germline V CDR1 and CDR2: MNHEY, SVGAGI. CDR3 residues: CASSQQGANEQFF. The CDR3 DNA reads as TGTGCCAGCAGTCAACAGGGGGCCAATGAGCAGTTCTTC.

This chain joins TRBV7-9 and TRBJ2-3, with TRBD2 matching 10 bases. Trimming took 2 bases from V and 5 from J; bases not matched to a gene: 4. From germline, CDR1 is SEHNR and CDR2 FQNEAQ (reference sequence). The CDR3 length is 15 residues. CDR3 protein: CASSLLAGVVDTQYF. CDR3 bases: TGTGCCAGCAGCTTACTAGCGGGAGTGGTAGATACGCAGTATTTT.

The chain couples TRBV7-9 to TRBJ2-7; D ambiguous. Trimming removed 0 bases at V and 6 bases at J, with 6 bases between. The CDR3 has 12 amino acids. CDR1 is SEHNR, CDR2 FQNEAQ, per germline (reference sequence). In DNA, the CDR3 is TGTGCCAGCAGCTTAGCACAGATCGAGCAGTACTTC. It encodes CASSLAQIEQYF.

The chain couples TRBV5-1 to TRBJ1-4; 9 bases are shared with TRBD1. V shed 3 bases and J 0 bases; nucleotides not matched to a gene: 3. The germline V gene encodes CDR1 SGHRS and CDR2 YFSETQ. The CDR3 is 16 residues long. The CDR3 sequence is CASSWGTGTTNEKLFF. CDR3 DNA sequence: TGCGCCAGCAGCTGGGGGACAGGGACAACTAATGAAAAACTGTTTTTT.

The J gene is TRBJ1-5, the V gene TRBV28; 7 nucleotides agree with TRBD1. Germline V gene sequence: CDR1 MDHEN, CDR2 SYDVKM. Losses at the gene ends were 5 bases for V and 6 bases for J; bases not matched to a gene: 7. The CDR3 covers 14 residues. CDR3 sequence reads: CASSRQGGGQPQHF. The CDR3 DNA is TGTGCCAGCAGTAGACAGGGAGGAGGTCAGCCCCAGCATTTT. The whole variable domain, filled in from reference TRBV28 and TRBJ1-5, reads DVKVTQSSRYLVKRTGEKVFLECVQDMDHENMFWYRQDPGLGLRLIYFSYDVKMKEKGDIPEGYSVSREKKERFSLILESASTNQTSMYLCASSRQGGGQPQHFGDGTRLSIL.